These 15 T cell receptor beta chains were sequenced from one sample in a study of T cells after yellow fever vaccination. TCRdb recomputed calls from the 5' RACE reads with MiXCR, one row per CDR3 protein. The sample records 150,000 to 200,000 distinct CDR3 sequences, 6% to 7.5% being singletons. Sequenced here: CD4+ T cells sorted from PBMCs, sampled 5 days after the first yellow fever vaccination. The receptors here all came from a young man who received the YFV17D yellow fever vaccine.

This clonotype came up a few times. The gene calls are TRBV12-3 or TRBV12-4 and TRBJ1-5; tentative D call: TRBD1 (6 bases). Trimming cost V 4 bases and J 1 base, with 11 bases left between them. CDR3 size: 15 residues. The CDR3 sequence: CASSSVGGSNQPQHF. The CDR3 nucleotides are TGTGCCAGCAGTTCAGTAGGGGGGAGCAATCAGCCCCAGCATTTT.

This clonotype has more than one count but fewer than ten. The chain uses TRBV6-2 or TRBV6-3 and TRBJ2-5; TRBD2 matches 13 bases. The CDR3 is 16 amino acids. V was pared by 6 bases and J by 4 bases, with 8 bases of the junction left unmatched. The germline CDR1 and CDR2 sequences are MNHEY and SVGEGT. CDR3 DNA: TGTGCCAGCAGCTGGACTAGCGGGGGATCCGCAGAGACCCAGTACTTC. It codes for CASSWTSGGSAETQYF.

In this sample, this clonotype turned up many times. This sequence joins TRBV7-2 and TRBJ2-3; 8 bases agree with TRBD1. The J segment lost 0 bases and the V segment lost 9 bases, leaving 8 bases of the junction unmatched. Germline CDR1 is SGHTA and CDR2 is FQGNSA. The CDR3 has 15 amino acids. The CDR3 here is CASCPRTGSTDTQYF. The DNA of the CDR3 is TGTGCCAGTTGCCCCCGGACAGGGAGCACAGATACGCAGTATTTT.

The chain recombines TRBV21-1 with TRBJ1-6. TRBV21-1 is given as a pseudogene. The CDR3 totals 21 residues. The CDR3 region is CASSTPRTDRTYPPYNSPLHF. The DNA for the CDR3 is TGTGCCAGCAGCACACCTAGGACGGATCGTACCTACCCACCGTATAATTCACCCCTCCACTTT.

This clonotype has ten or more counts. CDR3 protein: CASSMTVNYSPLHF. DNA of the CDR3: TGTGCCAGCAGTATGACGGTGAATTATTCACCCCTCCACTTT. The chain couples TRBV12-3 or TRBV12-4 to TRBJ1-6; no clear D gene. Deletions cut 5 bases from V and 8 bases from J, with 13 bases between. The CDR3 extends over 14 amino acids.

This clonotype was seen ten or more times. V gene TRBV28 combines with J gene TRBJ1-2, with D perhaps matching TRBD1 (5 bases). Trimming removed 5 bases from V and 6 bases from J, with 16 bases in between. Per germline, CDR1 MDHEN and CDR2 SYDVKM. This CDR3 contains 14 residues. CDR3 region: CASSTRDPRNGYTF. CDR3 in DNA: TGTGCCAGCAGTACCCGGGACCCAAGGAATGGCTACACCTTC.

The chain is built from TRBV3-1 and TRBJ2-5, with TRBD2 matching over 7 bases. The junction had 9 bases not matched to a gene; V was cut back by 3 bases and J by 5 bases. The CDR3 covers 15 residues. From germline, CDR1 is LGHDT and CDR2 YNNKEL (reference sequence). CDR3 in amino acids: CASSQVGLERETQYF. CDR3 in DNA: TGTGCCAGCAGCCAGGTCGGACTAGAAAGGGAGACCCAGTACTTC.

This clonotype appeared many times. The V call is TRBV12-3 or TRBV12-4, the J call TRBJ1-4; D remains ambiguous. The CDR3 runs 14 residues. The V gene lost 3 bases and the J gene lost 4 bases, with 9 bases spanning the gap. The CDR3 here is CASSLRSFNEKLFF. The CDR3 coding sequence is TGTGCCAGCAGTTTGAGGAGTTTTAATGAAAAACTGTTTTTT.

This clonotype was observed at least ten times. This sequence joins TRBV6-2 or TRBV6-3 and TRBJ2-5; no firm D call. The CDR3 contains 12 residues. Germline assignment: CDR1 MNHEY and CDR2 SVGEGT. With 0 bases removed from V and 14 bases from J, the gap between germline ends came to 13 bases. CDR3 nucleotide sequence: TGTGCCAGCAGTTACTCGAAGGGTCTGCACTACTTC. Protein product: CASSYSKGLHYF.

In the case of this clonotype: A read error may explain this, as a much larger clone is one base away. The rearrangement uses TRBV29-1 and TRBJ2-3; 10 bases align to TRBD2. Trimming took 7 bases from V and 6 from J; bases not matched to a gene: 16. Germline CDR1 and CDR2: SQVTM and ANQGSEA. CDR3 length: 16 amino acids. The CDR3 DNA is TGCAGCGATGCGGTCGGCCTAGCGGGGGCTGGGGATACGCAGTATTTT. It encodes CSDAVGLAGAGDTQYF.

This clonotype was counted between two and nine times. The chain uses TRBV7-3 and TRBJ2-1; TRBD2 agrees at 9 bases. V dropped 8 bases and J dropped 0; count of bases not matched to a gene: 8. The CDR3 spans 16 residues. Germline CDR1 and CDR2: SGHTA and FQGTGA. CDR3 protein: CASSSGGTSSYNEQFF. For the CDR3, the DNA is TGTGCCAGCTCAAGCGGGGGGACGAGCTCCTACAATGAGCAGTTCTTC.

This clonotype is medium-sized. This chain joins TRBV12-3 or TRBV12-4 and TRBJ2-2; D not certain. The CDR3 runs to 14 residues. With 8 bases removed from V and 3 bases from J, the gap between germline ends came to 13 bases. The CDR3 DNA follows: TGTGCCAGCCTTCGGTCCACATACACCGGGGAGCTGTTTTTT. This translates into CASLRSTYTGELFF.

The V gene is TRBV10-3, the J gene TRBJ2-2; TRBD2 is a possible D gene (5 bases). Germline CDR1 and CDR2: ENHRY and SYGVKD. The ends were cut back, 2 bases at V and 1 base at J, with 8 bases in the middle. CDR3 length: 15 residues. In nucleotides, the CDR3 is TGTGCCATCAGTGAGCTTACTAGGAACACCGGGGAGCTGTTTTTT. Its protein is CAISELTRNTGELFF.

This clonotype was seen many times. This chain connects TRBV12-3 or TRBV12-4 to TRBJ2-1; a possible D gene is TRBD2 (5 bases). The CDR3 has 14 amino acids. Trimming removed 6 bases at V and 0 bases at J, with 9 bases between. The CDR3 loop is CASRRGSSYNEQFF. Here the CDR3 DNA reads TGTGCCAGCAGGAGAGGGAGCTCCTACAATGAGCAGTTCTTC.

In its sample, this clonotype was seen many times. This chain connects TRBV12-3 or TRBV12-4 to TRBJ1-1; D gene ambiguous. This CDR3 region has 13 residues. V was trimmed by 6 bases and J by 4 bases, leaving 12 bases between them. DNA for the CDR3: TGTGCCAGCAGACAAACATGGGGCACTGAAGCTTTCTTT. Its translation: CASRQTWGTEAFF.